This T cell receptor beta chain came from a study of T cells after yellow fever vaccination. Study-level points and caveats: Post-booster reappearance was seen for most primary-vaccination clones (around 96% CD4, roughly 88% CD8). One caveat is that FACS-sorted repertoires could contain abundant clonotypes contaminating from the bulk population.

This clonotype was detected a few times. What it binds is unknown. The CDR3 has 11 residues. V lost 6 bases to trimming and J lost 14 bases; unmatched junction nucleotides: 10. The V gene's germline CDR1 is DFQATT and CDR2 SNEGSKA (reference sequence). Conversion of TCR transcripts into cDNA relied on 5'RACE template switching, which added a universal primer site and UMIs. One entry per CDR3 protein, called by TCRdb with MiXCR from the 5' RACE reads. The sample shows hundreds of thousands of distinct CDR3 sequences, approximately 13% of them seen only once. The material sequenced was PBMCs, taken on the day of the yellow fever booster vaccination. The chain carries TRBV20-1 and TRBJ2-3, with TRBD2 matching 8 bases. The source of this sequence is a man younger than 45 who received the YFV17D yellow fever vaccine. The CDR3 protein is CSAPSAGVRYF. The CDR3 DNA is TGCAGTGCGCCGTCAGCGGGAGTTCGGTATTTT.